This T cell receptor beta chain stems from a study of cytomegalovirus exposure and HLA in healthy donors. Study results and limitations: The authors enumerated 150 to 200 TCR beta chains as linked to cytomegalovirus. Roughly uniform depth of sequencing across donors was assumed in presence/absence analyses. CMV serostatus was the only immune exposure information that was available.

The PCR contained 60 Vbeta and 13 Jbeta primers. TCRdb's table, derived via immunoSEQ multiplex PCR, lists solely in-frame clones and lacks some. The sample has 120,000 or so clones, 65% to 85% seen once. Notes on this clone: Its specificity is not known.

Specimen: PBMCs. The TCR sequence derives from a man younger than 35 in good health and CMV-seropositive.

Written as DNA, the CDR3 is TGCGCCAGCAGTGAGTCCCCGACCGGGGAGCTGTTTTTT. Its translation is CASSESPTGELFF. The V and J genes are TRBV10-1 and TRBJ2-2; D gene ambiguous. Trimming took 0 bases from V and 5 from J, leaving 4 bases between them. The CDR3 is 13 residues long. CDR1 and CDR2 from the germline V gene are WNHNN and SYGVQD (reference sequence).